What follows are 27 T cell receptor beta chains derived from one specimen sequenced in a study of blood T cell repertoires in COVID-19 (TCRdb year 2020). Libraries were built with the immunoSEQ multiplex PCR assay. TCRdb holds this immuneACCESS table with in-frame rearrangements only. Some clones are missing; in checked studies, unresolved V genes explain under half, and the rest has no known cause. Counted in this sample were approximately 68,000 clones; about nine tenths of them appeared once. The ten top clones hold under 7% of the sample. Sequencing was performed on peripheral blood. These receptors all stem from a man in his fifties or sixties with active COVID-19.

The chain is built from TRBV3-1 (or the pseudogene TRBV3-2) and TRBJ2-1; D remains unclear. The germline CDR1 and CDR2 sequences are LGHDT and YNNKEL (reference sequence). V was clipped by 2 bases and J by 6 bases, with 5 bases between them. The CDR3 loop spans 12 amino acids. CDR3 sequence (DNA): TGTGCCAGCAGCCAACAGTTCAATGAGCAGTTCTTC. Translation gives CASSQQFNEQFF.

The chain combines TRBV4-3 with TRBJ2-3, with D perhaps TRBD1 (5 bases). Between the trimmed V and J ends, which lost 2 bases and 2 bases, there was a span of 11 bases. The CDR3 has 15 residues. CDR1 is LGHNA and CDR2 is YSLEER in the germline V gene. The CDR3 nucleotides are TGCGCCAGCAGCCAACAGGGTAGGGACACAGATACGCAGTATTTT. This sequence encodes CASSQQGRDTDTQYF.

This rearrangement joins TRBV28 to TRBJ1-2; D unclear. CDR3 length equals 12 residues. Germline V gene lookup returns CDR1 MDHEN and CDR2 SYDVKM. Between the trimmed V and J ends, which lost 4 bases and 12 bases, there was a span of 15 bases. The CDR3 region is CASSSRSFGNTF. The CDR3 DNA sequence: TGTGCCAGCAGTTCCCGGTCCTTCGGGAACACCTTC.

This sequence joins TRBV7-2 and TRBJ2-6; a possible D gene is TRBD2 (5 bases). The germline V gene encodes CDR1 SGHTA and CDR2 FQGNSA. The CDR3 has 15 amino acids. Trimming took 5 bases from V and 0 from J, leaving 8 bases between them. The CDR3 nucleotides are TGTGCCAGCAGCCTCGGACTCTCTGGGGCCAACGTCCTGACTTTC. Translating gives CASSLGLSGANVLTF.

This chain joins TRBV3-1 (or the pseudogene TRBV3-2) and TRBJ1-5, with a possible D match to TRBD1 (6 bases). The germline V and J ends were trimmed by 4 bases and 0 bases, with 7 bases remaining between them. The CDR3 sequence is 14 residues long. CDR1 LGHDT and CDR2 YNNKEL come from the germline V gene (reference sequence). CDR3 protein: CASSPGHSNQPQHF. For the CDR3, the DNA is TGTGCCAGCAGCCCGGGACATAGCAATCAGCCCCAGCATTTT.

The chain is built from TRBV18 and TRBJ1-1; 8 nucleotides agree with TRBD1. The CDR3 runs to 15 residues. V was clipped by 5 bases and J by 1 base; unmatched bases: 6. From germline, CDR1 is KGHSH and CDR2 LQKENI. The CDR3 DNA follows: TGTGCCAGCTCAACCCGGACAGGGCCGAACACTGAAGCTTTCTTT. Amino acid sequence: CASSTRTGPNTEAFF.

This clone was picked up one time. The chain couples TRBV5-4 to TRBJ2-5; 8 bases are a match to TRBD2. The CDR3 length is 15 residues. Germline CDR1 reads SGHNT; CDR2 reads YYREEE (reference sequence). The V and J ends lost 1 base and 1 base, in that order; junction bases with no gene match: 3. In DNA, the CDR3 is TGTGCCAGCAGCTTGAGGGCGGGGGGCCAAGAGACCCAGTACTTC. This sequence encodes CASSLRAGGQETQYF.

V is TRBV3-1 (or the pseudogene TRBV3-2) and J is TRBJ2-1; 14 bases align to TRBD2. The V and J ends lost 4 bases and 7 bases, in that order; junction bases with no gene match: 6. The CDR3 has 16 amino acids. Germline CDR1 and CDR2: LGHDT and YNNKEL (reference sequence). CDR3 protein: CASSRGLAGGMNEQFF. CDR3 DNA: TGTGCCAGCAGCCGAGGACTAGCGGGAGGTATGAATGAGCAGTTCTTC.

This clone was seen only once. Germline and junction disagree at one end, which may indicate a read error. J is TRBJ2-5 and V is TRBV29-1; 8 bases match TRBD1. The germline V gene has CDR1 SQVTM and CDR2 ANQGSEA. The length of the CDR3 is 13 residues. The chain's CDR3 is CSVLTGEGSHPHF. The CDR3 bases are TGCAGCGTCTTGACAGGGGAAGGGTCTCACCCCCACTTC.

This clone appeared once. V usage is TRBV15 and J usage is TRBJ1-2, with D hard to call. This CDR3 comprises 15 residues. Germline V lookup: CDR1 LNHNV, CDR2 YYDKDF (reference sequence). V gave up 1 base and J gave up 2 bases, with 11 bases separating them. The CDR3 sequence: CATSRARDVNYGYTF. Here the CDR3 DNA reads TGTGCCACCAGCAGAGCCCGGGATGTAAACTATGGCTACACCTTC.

This sequence joins TRBV28 and TRBJ2-5; TRBD1 aligns across 11 bases. Germline lookup yields CDR1 MDHEN and CDR2 SYDVKM. The CDR3 sequence is 15 residues long. Trimming took 2 bases from V and 9 from J; bases not matched to a gene: 8. CDR3 residues: CASSLAGTGGMSQYF. The CDR3, as DNA: TGTGCCAGCAGTTTAGCCGGGACAGGGGGTATGTCCCAGTACTTC.

This clone was detected a few times. The J gene is TRBJ1-2, the V gene TRBV6-5; 8 bases match TRBD1. Germline V gene data show CDR1 as MNHEY and CDR2 as SVGAGI. The CDR3 is 14 amino acids. V shed 8 bases and J 5 bases; nucleotides not matched to a gene: 10. CDR3 amino acids: CASGRDRTDYGYTF. The CDR3 bases are TGTGCCAGCGGGAGGGACAGGACAGATTATGGCTACACCTTC.

This chain connects TRBV25-1 to TRBJ1-2; possibly TRBD1 for D (6 bases). Germline lookup yields CDR1 MGHDK and CDR2 SYGVNS. The CDR3 length is 12 residues. Trimming shortened V by 5 bases and J by 7 bases, and 11 bases separated the two germline ends. The CDR3 nucleotides are TGTGCCAGCAGTCCGGCCAGGGGTGGCTACACCTTC. It encodes CASSPARGGYTF.

This chain uses TRBV7-9 with TRBJ1-3; a possible D gene is TRBD1 (5 bases). This CDR3 has 16 amino acids. Per the germline V gene, CDR1 is SEHNR and CDR2 is FQNEAQ (reference sequence). V lost 1 base, J lost 0 bases, and 10 bases lay in between. The CDR3 loop reads CASSLDVRASGNTIYF. As DNA, the CDR3 is TGTGCCAGCAGCTTAGATGTCAGGGCCTCTGGAAACACCATATATTTT.

J is TRBJ1-3 and V is TRBV19; D gene uncertain. With 6 bases removed from V and 6 bases from J, the gap between germline ends came to 15 bases. CDR3 size: 14 residues. Looked up from germline, CDR1 is LNHDA and CDR2 is SQIVND (reference sequence). The CDR3 nucleotides are TGTGCCAGTAGATCCCCCGGGCGGGAAAACACCATATATTTT. This codes for CASRSPGRENTIYF. The full variable domain, rest sourced from reference TRBV19 and TRBJ1-3, is DGGITQSPKYLFRKEGQNVTLSCEQNLNHDAMYWYRQDPGQGLRLIYYSQIVNDFQKGDIAEGYSVSREKKESFPLTVTSAQKNPTAFYLCASRSPGRENTIYFGEGSWLTVV.

The gene calls are TRBV3-1 (or the pseudogene TRBV3-2) and TRBJ2-7; tentative D call: TRBD1 (5 bases). From germline, CDR1 is LGHDT and CDR2 YNNKEL (reference sequence). This CDR3 region has 14 residues. The V and J ends lost 0 bases and 6 bases respectively, with 12 bases between them. CDR3 sequence (DNA): TGTGCCAGCAGCCAAGAAGGCAGGGCTGTCGAGCAGTACTTC. This sequence encodes CASSQEGRAVEQYF.

CDR3 region: CASSPRQASPSNTEAFF. The DNA of the CDR3 is TGTGCCAGCAGCCCGCGACAGGCCTCCCCCTCGAACACTGAAGCTTTCTTT. The J gene is TRBJ1-1, the V gene TRBV7-9, with a possible D match to TRBD1 (6 bases). Germline CDR1 SEHNR, CDR2 FQNEAQ (reference sequence). The CDR3 is 17 residues long. V was shortened by 5 bases and J by 1 base, with 20 bases between the two germline ends.

The chain combines TRBV10-3 with TRBJ2-7, with D possibly matching TRBD1 (6 bases). The CDR3 consists of 16 residues. Trimming removed 4 bases from V and 1 base from J, with 17 bases in between. The germline CDR1 and CDR2 sequences are ENHRY and SYGVKD. The chain's CDR3 is CAISAQGSGTSYEQYF. The CDR3 bases are TGTGCCATCAGTGCCCAGGGGTCAGGGACATCCTACGAGCAGTACTTC.

This chain uses TRBV12-5 with TRBJ2-1, with D perhaps matching TRBD2 (6 bases). Germline CDR1 LGHNT, CDR2 FRNRAP. The CDR3 covers 15 residues. Trimming left V 1 base short and J 10 bases short, with 17 bases between. CDR3 residues: CASGLGLVGGKEQFF. For the CDR3, the DNA is TGTGCTAGTGGTTTGGGTCTCGTTGGCGGGAAGGAGCAGTTCTTC.

To note about this clone: At one of its ends the junction is not consistent with the germline gene, which may arise from a read error. V usage is TRBV5-1 and J usage is TRBJ2-2; a possible D gene is TRBD1 (6 bases). The germline CDR1 and CDR2 sequences are SGHRS and YFSETQ. The CDR3 extends over 15 amino acids. The CDR3 DNA is TGCGCCAGCAGTTTGGGACATAAGAACACCGGGGAGCTGTTTTTT. This sequence encodes CASSLGHKNTGELFF. Supplemented by reference TRBV5-1 and TRBJ2-2, the full variable domain reads KAGVTQTPRYLIKTRGQQVTLSCSPISGHRSVSWYQQTPGQGLQFLFEYFSETQRNKGNFPGRFSGRQFSNSRSEMNVSTLELGDSALYLCASSLGHKNTGELFFGEGSRLTVL.

The rearrangement uses TRBV4-1 and TRBJ2-5; TRBD1 agrees at 12 bases. CDR3 size: 17 residues. V lost 5 bases and J lost 5; bases outside the gene matches: 12. Germline lookup yields CDR1 MGHRA and CDR2 YSYEKL. CDR3 residues: CASSEGTGGFLGETQYF. CDR3 nucleotide sequence: TGCGCCAGCAGCGAGGGGACAGGGGGCTTTTTGGGGGAGACCCAGTACTTC.

The chain combines TRBV7-8 with TRBJ2-5, with a possible D match to TRBD1 (5 bases). CDR1 and CDR2 (germline): SGHVS, FQNEAQ. V was clipped by 2 bases and J by 5 bases, with 9 bases between them. CDR3 length: 13 residues. The CDR3 protein is CASSLQGVETQYF. CDR3 bases: TGTGCCAGCAGCTTACAAGGGGTCGAGACCCAGTACTTC.

This clone was counted between two and nine times. V and J are TRBV5-5 and TRBJ1-2, with D possibly matching TRBD1 (6 bases). CDR1 and CDR2 (germline): SGHKS, YYEKEE (reference sequence). V gave up 0 bases and J gave up 4 bases, with 19 bases separating them. The CDR3 extends over 17 amino acids. In DNA form, the CDR3 reads TGTGCCAGCAGCTTGGCTGTTGGCGGGGGCGAGGGCTATGGCTACACCTTC. It is translated as CASSLAVGGGEGYGYTF.

This clone was counted a single time. This chain connects TRBV5-6 to TRBJ1-1; 7 bases fit TRBD1. CDR1 and CDR2 from the germline V gene are SGHDT and YYEEEE. V dropped 4 bases and J dropped 1; count of bases not matched to a gene: 7. The CDR3 is 15 residues long. CDR3 nucleotide sequence: TGTGCCAGCAGCCCCTCCGGGACAGCGAACACTGAAGCTTTCTTT. This codes for CASSPSGTANTEAFF.

CDR3 sequence: CASSLVVAGELFF. For the CDR3, the DNA is TGTGCCAGCAGTTTAGTTGTGGCCGGGGAGCTGTTTTTT. The chain links TRBV6-2 or TRBV6-3 to TRBJ2-2; D unresolved. Between the trimmed V and J ends, which lost 4 bases and 6 bases, there was a span of 9 bases. Per germline, CDR1 MNHEY and CDR2 SVGEGT. The CDR3 is made up of 13 amino acids.

The chain has TRBV24-1 and TRBJ2-3; D gene uncertain. V lost 4 bases and J 3 bases, leaving 10 bases between the germline ends. This CDR3 has 14 residues. Germline CDR1 is KGHDR and CDR2 is SFDVKD. This CDR3 is CATSDPGFTDTQYF. In nucleotides, the CDR3 is TGTGCCACCAGTGACCCCGGGTTTACAGATACGCAGTATTTT.

The rearrangement uses TRBV19 and TRBJ1-2, with TRBD1 matching 7 bases. The CDR3 extends over 14 amino acids. With V trimmed by 4 bases and J by 4 bases, 6 bases remained unmatched. Germline values: CDR1 LNHDA, CDR2 SQIVND (reference sequence). CDR3 loop: CASSTDRVPYGYTF. CDR3 DNA sequence: TGTGCCAGTAGTACCGACAGGGTACCCTATGGCTACACCTTC.